What follows are 8 T cell receptor beta chains derived from one specimen sequenced in a study of blood T cell repertoires in COVID-19. Clones were read by immunoSEQ multiplex PCR, and TCRdb kept only the in-frame ones, dropping some. The table records some 300,000 clones, approximately 90% of them present only once. The sample was PBMCs or T cells enriched from blood (not recorded which). These receptors were collected from a woman between 35 and 50 years old who had recovered from COVID-19.

This chain links TRBV27 with TRBJ2-7; D may be TRBD1 (6 bases). CDR1 is MNHEY and CDR2 is SMNVEV in the germline V gene (reference sequence). Trimming removed 5 bases from V and 5 bases from J, with 16 bases in between. This CDR3 spans 14 amino acids. The CDR3 here is CASSPETGSDEQYF. The CDR3 nucleotides are TGTGCCAGCAGTCCCGAAACAGGGTCGGACGAGCAGTACTTC.

The chain links TRBV20-1 to TRBJ1-5, with D maybe TRBD1 (6 bases). CDR3 length: 15 residues. V was trimmed by 3 bases and J by 3 bases, leaving 15 bases between them. The germline V gene has CDR1 DFQATT and CDR2 SNEGSKA (reference sequence). DNA for the CDR3: TGCAGTGCTAGTGTGAAGGGGGGGGCCAATCAGCCCCAGCATTTT. It codes for CSASVKGGANQPQHF.

This rearrangement joins TRBV19 to TRBJ2-2; maybe TRBD2 (6 bases). Deletions cut 1 base from V and 9 bases from J, with 12 bases between. This CDR3 has 14 amino acids. Germline lookup yields CDR1 LNHDA and CDR2 SQIVND (reference sequence). The CDR3 region has the DNA TGTGCCAGTAGTATAGGGGAGGACGGTTGGGAGCTGTTTTTT. The encoded protein is CASSIGEDGWELFF. The whole variable domain, remainder taken from reference TRBV19 and TRBJ2-2, is DGGITQSPKYLFRKEGQNVTLSCEQNLNHDAMYWYRQDPGQGLRLIYYSQIVNDFQKGDIAEGYSVSREKKESFPLTVTSAQKNPTAFYLCASSIGEDGWELFFGEGSRLTVL.

V usage is TRBV7-3 and J usage is TRBJ2-7, with 9 bases identical to TRBD1. CDR3 length: 16 residues. Germline values: CDR1 SGHTA, CDR2 FQGTGA. The junction had 7 bases not matched to a gene; V was cut back by 2 bases and J by 2 bases. CDR3 in DNA: TGTGCCAGCAGCTTAGGCTCCGGGACAGGGACCTACGAGCAGTACTTC. Protein sequence: CASSLGSGTGTYEQYF.

This clone was recorded once. V usage is TRBV28 and J usage is TRBJ2-4, with 9 bases fitting TRBD2. The germline V gene encodes CDR1 MDHEN and CDR2 SYDVKM. The V and J ends lost 6 bases and 0 bases, in that order; junction bases with no gene match: 9. The CDR3 consists of 17 residues. The CDR3 sequence is CASRAGGNHLAKNIQYF. The CDR3 nucleotides are TGTGCCAGCAGAGCGGGAGGCAACCATTTAGCCAAAAACATTCAGTACTTC.

The chain recombines TRBV5-4 with TRBJ2-1; 8 positions agree with TRBD1. Looked up from germline, CDR1 is SGHNT and CDR2 is YYREEE (reference sequence). The length of the CDR3 is 16 residues. V shed 5 bases and J 7 bases; nucleotides not matched to a gene: 14. The CDR3 DNA sequence: TGTGCCAGCAGTGTGTCAGGGGGCGGAAACTGGAATGAGCAGTTCTTC. Residues: CASSVSGGGNWNEQFF.

The chain recombines TRBV18 with TRBJ1-5; D is possibly TRBD1 (5 bases). The CDR3 totals 14 residues. Germline CDR1 KGHSH, CDR2 LQKENI. The V and J ends lost 5 bases and 3 bases respectively, with 11 bases between them. The CDR3 spells CASSERQSNQPQHF. As DNA, the CDR3 is TGTGCCAGCTCAGAAAGACAGTCCAATCAGCCCCAGCATTTT.

The chain uses TRBV5-1 and TRBJ1-2, with D unclear. CDR3 length: 14 residues. Germline CDR1 and CDR2: SGHRS and YFSETQ. Trimming shortened V by 3 bases and J by 0 bases, and 9 bases separated the two germline ends. CDR3 DNA: TGCGCCAGCAGCTCGACAAGCTCTAACTATGGCTACACCTTC. Protein product: CASSSTSSNYGYTF.